This TCR beta chain was sequenced in a study of blood T cell repertoires in COVID-19. Overall study context: T cells, B-cell-depleted T cells, or PBMCs supplied cDNA or gDNA.

The CDR3 is 12 residues long. The germline V and J ends were trimmed by 6 bases and 3 bases, with 9 bases remaining between them. CDR1 and CDR2 (germline): MNHEY, SVGAGI. Authors' processing steps: Amplification of reference gene primers was used by the study to estimate nucleated cell counts. Sequenced by immunoSEQ multiplex PCR; TCRdb stores in-frame clones only, minus some. The DNA was the basis for D and trimming; V, J and clone size are from that table. The data hold about 88,000 clones, with approximately 85% observed a single time. The TCR sequence derives from a human donor in a cohort sampled during active COVID-19. V is TRBV6-5 and J is TRBJ2-7; D perhaps matches TRBD1 (6 bases). The sequenced sample consisted of peripheral blood. CDR3 protein: CASRTGFYEQYF. CDR3 bases: TGTGCCAGCAGGACAGGATTCTACGAGCAGTACTTC.